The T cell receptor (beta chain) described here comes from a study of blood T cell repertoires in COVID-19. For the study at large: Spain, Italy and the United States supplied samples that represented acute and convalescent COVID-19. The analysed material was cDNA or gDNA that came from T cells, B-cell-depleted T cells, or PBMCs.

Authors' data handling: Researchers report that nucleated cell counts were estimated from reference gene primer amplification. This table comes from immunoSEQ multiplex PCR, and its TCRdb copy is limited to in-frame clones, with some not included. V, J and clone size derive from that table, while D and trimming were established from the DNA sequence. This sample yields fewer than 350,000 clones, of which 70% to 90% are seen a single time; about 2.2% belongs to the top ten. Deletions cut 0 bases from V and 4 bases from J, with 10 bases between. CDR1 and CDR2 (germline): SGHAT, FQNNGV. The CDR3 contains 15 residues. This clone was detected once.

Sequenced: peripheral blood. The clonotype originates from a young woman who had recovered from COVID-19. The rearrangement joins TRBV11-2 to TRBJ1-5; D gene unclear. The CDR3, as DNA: TGTGCCAGCAGCTTAGATGGGCAGCTTAATCAGCCCCAGCATTTT. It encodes CASSLDGQLNQPQHF. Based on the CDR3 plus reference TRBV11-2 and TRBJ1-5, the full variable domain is EAGVAQSPRYKIIEKRQSVAFWCNPISGHATLYWYQQILGQGPKLLIQFQNNGVVDDSQLPKDRFSAERLKGVDSTLKIQPAKLEDSAVYLCASSLDGQLNQPQHFGDGTRLSIL.